The entry below describes one T cell receptor beta chain. This clone was counted a single time. The antigen it binds to is not known. No clone much larger than this one lies a single base away; base qualities are absent. The data originate from a study of CD8+ T cells in alopecia areata (dated by TCRdb to about 2018). At the level of the whole study: The treated patients took part in an open-label pilot trial in which moderate-to-severe alopecia areata was treated with oral tofacitinib at 5 to 10 mg twice daily. RNA came from the PAXgene miRNA kit for fixed scalp, the miRNeasy kit for PBMCs, and the RNeasy kit for mouse skin. Amplification of TCRbeta CDR3 regions was done by immunoSEQ multiplex PCR using 35 Vbeta forward primers and 13 Jbeta reverse primers. Tofacitinib was administered for 6 to 18 months, and 6 months of follow-up off drug were then conducted to assess delayed response and recurrence. Scalp clonality was compared among normal scalp (n=4), patchy alopecia areata scalp (n=8), and alopecia totalis/universalis scalp (n=8). High-throughput TCRbeta sequencing was used to examine T cell clonal expansion in alopecia areata in both the C3H/HeJ mouse model and human patients. Human TCRbeta sequencing covered scalp tissue and sorted CD4+ and CD8+ peripheral blood T cells from patchy and totalis/universalis alopecia areata patients and healthy controls. Patients on tofacitinib were biopsied at baseline and after 4 and 24 weeks of treatment, and several of the patients also had a later scalp biopsy.

The library was built by means of the immunoSEQ multiplex PCR assay. To provide template for TCR sequencing, every sample had RNA extracted and reverse transcribed into cDNA. First-strand cDNA was synthesized with SuperScript III using a 2:1 mix of oligo-dT and random hexamers. Amplification bias was assessed with a synthetic immune receptor repertoire, and residual bias was removed computationally. On the authors' methods: Raw reads were preprocessed to remove errors, and CDR3 was defined by IMGT conventions from the conserved cysteine to phenylalanine. Clonality was computed as 1 minus the Shannon entropy, with the entropy normalized by log2 of the number of productive unique TCRs. Whether each scalp clone was CD4 or CD8 was inferred by checking scalp TCRbeta sequences against the CD4 and CD8 repertoires from sorted blood. TCRdb provides this immuneACCESS table in a form limited to in-frame rearrangements. Some clones are lacking; in checked studies, under half of them reflect an unresolved V gene, and why the rest are absent is not known. V and J calls and clone size are copied from that table; D and trimming were computed from the DNA. This sample lists about 97,000 clones; 35% to 45% were detected once. The ten biggest clones cover approximately 1.5% of the sample.

Peripheral blood and lesional scalp punch biopsies were obtained from patients with alopecia areata. PBMCs were isolated by density centrifugation and stained for CD3, CD4 and CD8, and CD4+ and CD8+ T cells were sorted on a FACSAria. From the cysteine through the phenylalanine, the CDR3 covers 21 amino acids. The DNA shown is the 63-base CDR3, in frame from base 1. The germline ends are 29 bases apart after V is trimmed by 2 bases and J by 0 bases. Looking up the germline V gene (reference sequence) yields CDR1 GTSNPN and CDR2 SVGIG. What the study reported, not specific to this receptor: Resident alphabeta T cells in normal human skin are also sequenced, complicating scalp TCR repertoire analysis, unlike mouse skin dominated by gammadelta T cells. Compared with mice, TCR sequences shared between patients were less clear, possibly partly because of HLA diversity across the patient population. Compared with normal scalp, lesional scalp, particularly in alopecia totalis/universalis, had higher clonality and more expanded CD8+ clones, which suggests antigenic drive.

The receptor's source is a human donor with alopecia areata. The sequencing sample was made of CD4+ T cells sorted from blood. The rearrangement combines TRBV30 with TRBJ2-1; TRBD1 is perhaps the D gene, given 6 matching bases. In nucleotides, the sequence is TGTGCCTGGAGTAAAAGTAAGGGGACACCGATCCCAAGGAGCTCCTACAATGAGCAGTTCTTC. Translated, it gives CAWSKSKGTPIPRSSYNEQFF.